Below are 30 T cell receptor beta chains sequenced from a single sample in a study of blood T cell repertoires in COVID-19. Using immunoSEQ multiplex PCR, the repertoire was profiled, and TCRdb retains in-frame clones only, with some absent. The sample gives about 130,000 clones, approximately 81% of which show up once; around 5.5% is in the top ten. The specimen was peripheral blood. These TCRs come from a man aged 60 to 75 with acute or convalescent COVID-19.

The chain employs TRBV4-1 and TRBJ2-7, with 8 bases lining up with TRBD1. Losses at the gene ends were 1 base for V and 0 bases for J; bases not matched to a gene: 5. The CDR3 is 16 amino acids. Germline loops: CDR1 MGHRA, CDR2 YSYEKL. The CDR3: CASSQAPGQVSYEQYF. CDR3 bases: TGCGCCAGCAGCCAAGCTCCGGGACAGGTCTCCTACGAGCAGTACTTC.

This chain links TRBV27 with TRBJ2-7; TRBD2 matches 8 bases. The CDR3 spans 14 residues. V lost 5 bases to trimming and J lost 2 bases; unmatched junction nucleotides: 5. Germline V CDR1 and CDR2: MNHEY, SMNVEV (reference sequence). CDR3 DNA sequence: TGTGCCAGCAGTCAGCGGGGGCCCACCTACGAGCAGTACTTC. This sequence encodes CASSQRGPTYEQYF.

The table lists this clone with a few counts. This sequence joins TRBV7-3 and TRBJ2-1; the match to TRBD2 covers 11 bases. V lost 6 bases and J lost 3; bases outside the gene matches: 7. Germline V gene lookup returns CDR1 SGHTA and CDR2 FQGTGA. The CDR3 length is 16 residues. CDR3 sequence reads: CASSYSGRAFYNEQFF. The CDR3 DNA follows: TGTGCCAGCAGTTATAGCGGGAGGGCCTTCTACAATGAGCAGTTCTTC.

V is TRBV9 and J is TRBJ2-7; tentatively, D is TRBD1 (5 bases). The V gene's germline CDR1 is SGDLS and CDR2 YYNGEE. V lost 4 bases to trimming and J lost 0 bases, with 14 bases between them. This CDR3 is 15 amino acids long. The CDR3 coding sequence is TGTGCCAGCAGCCCATCGACAGCTCCCTCCTACGAGCAGTACTTC. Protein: CASSPSTAPSYEQYF.

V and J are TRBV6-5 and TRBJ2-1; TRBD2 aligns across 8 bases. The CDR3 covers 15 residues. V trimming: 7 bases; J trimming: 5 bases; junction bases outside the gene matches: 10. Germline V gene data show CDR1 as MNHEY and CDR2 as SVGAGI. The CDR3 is CASTLDGRGNNEQFF. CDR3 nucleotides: TGTGCCAGCACCCTCGACGGGAGGGGTAACAATGAGCAGTTCTTC.

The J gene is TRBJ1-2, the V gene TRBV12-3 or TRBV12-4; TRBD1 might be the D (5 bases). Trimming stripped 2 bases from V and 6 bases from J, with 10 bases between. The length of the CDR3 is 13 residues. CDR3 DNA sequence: TGTGCCAGCAGTTTAACACGCAGGGATGGCTACACCTTC. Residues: CASSLTRRDGYTF.

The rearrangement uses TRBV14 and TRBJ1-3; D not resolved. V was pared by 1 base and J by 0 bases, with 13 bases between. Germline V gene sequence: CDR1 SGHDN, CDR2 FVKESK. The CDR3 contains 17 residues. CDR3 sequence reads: CASSQVNSVYSGNTIYF. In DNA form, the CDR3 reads TGTGCCAGCAGCCAAGTTAATTCAGTGTACTCTGGAAACACCATATATTTT.

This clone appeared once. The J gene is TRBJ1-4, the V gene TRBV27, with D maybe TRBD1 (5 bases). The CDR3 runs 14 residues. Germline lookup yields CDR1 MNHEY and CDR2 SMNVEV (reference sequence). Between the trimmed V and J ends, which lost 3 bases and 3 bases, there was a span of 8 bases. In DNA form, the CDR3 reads TGTGCCAGCAGTTTCGGCAGGGCTAATGAAAAACTGTTTTTT. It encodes CASSFGRANEKLFF.

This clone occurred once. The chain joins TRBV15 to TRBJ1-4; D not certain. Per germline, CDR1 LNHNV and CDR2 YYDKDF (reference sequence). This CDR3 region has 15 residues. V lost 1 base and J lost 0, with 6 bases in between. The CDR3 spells CATSRGGATNEKLFF. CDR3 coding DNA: TGTGCCACCAGCAGAGGGGGAGCAACTAATGAAAAACTGTTTTTT.

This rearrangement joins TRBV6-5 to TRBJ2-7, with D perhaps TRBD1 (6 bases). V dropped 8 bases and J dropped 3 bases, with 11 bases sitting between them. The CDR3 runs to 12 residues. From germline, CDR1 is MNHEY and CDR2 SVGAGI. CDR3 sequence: CASGTGRYEQYF. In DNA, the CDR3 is TGTGCCAGCGGAACAGGGCGCTACGAGCAGTACTTC.

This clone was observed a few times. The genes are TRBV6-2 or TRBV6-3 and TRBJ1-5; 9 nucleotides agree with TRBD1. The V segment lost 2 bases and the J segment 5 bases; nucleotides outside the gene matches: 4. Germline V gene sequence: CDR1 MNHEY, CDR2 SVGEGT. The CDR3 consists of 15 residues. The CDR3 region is CASSYRGQGHQPQHF. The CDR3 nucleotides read TGTGCCAGCAGTTACAGGGGACAGGGCCATCAGCCCCAGCATTTT.

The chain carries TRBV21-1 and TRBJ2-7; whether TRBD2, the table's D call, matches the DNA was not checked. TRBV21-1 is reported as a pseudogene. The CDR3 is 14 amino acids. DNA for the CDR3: TGTGCCAGCACCCCCGGAGGGTCTGGCTACGAGCAGTACTTC. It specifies CASTPGGSGYEQYF.

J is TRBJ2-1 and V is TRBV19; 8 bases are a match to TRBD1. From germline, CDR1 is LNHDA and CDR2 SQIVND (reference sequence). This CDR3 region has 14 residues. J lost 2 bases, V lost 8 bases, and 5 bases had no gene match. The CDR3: CASSTTGAYNEQFF. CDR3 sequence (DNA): TGTGCCAGTTCCACGACAGGGGCCTACAATGAGCAGTTCTTC. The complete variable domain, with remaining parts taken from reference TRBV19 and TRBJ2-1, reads DGGITQSPKYLFRKEGQNVTLSCEQNLNHDAMYWYRQDPGQGLRLIYYSQIVNDFQKGDIAEGYSVSREKKESFPLTVTSAQKNPTAFYLCASSTTGAYNEQFFGPGTRLTVL.

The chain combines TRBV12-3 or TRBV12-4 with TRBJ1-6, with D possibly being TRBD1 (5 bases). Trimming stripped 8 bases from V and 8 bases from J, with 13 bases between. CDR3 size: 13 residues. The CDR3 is CASGLRGDSPLHF. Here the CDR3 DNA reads TGTGCCAGCGGTCTTAGGGGTGATTCACCCCTCCACTTT.

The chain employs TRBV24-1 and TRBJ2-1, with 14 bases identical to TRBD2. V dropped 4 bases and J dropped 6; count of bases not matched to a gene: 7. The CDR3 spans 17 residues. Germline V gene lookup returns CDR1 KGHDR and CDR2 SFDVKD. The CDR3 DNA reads TGTGCCACCAGTGAAACCGGGACTAGCGGGAGAGTCAATGAGCAGTTCTTC. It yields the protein CATSETGTSGRVNEQFF.

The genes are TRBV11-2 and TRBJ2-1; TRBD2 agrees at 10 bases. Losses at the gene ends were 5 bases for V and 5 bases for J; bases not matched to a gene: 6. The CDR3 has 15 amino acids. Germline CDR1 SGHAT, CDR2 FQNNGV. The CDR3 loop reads CASSTRLAGDNEQFF. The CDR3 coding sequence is TGTGCCAGCAGCACCCGACTAGCGGGTGACAATGAGCAGTTCTTC.

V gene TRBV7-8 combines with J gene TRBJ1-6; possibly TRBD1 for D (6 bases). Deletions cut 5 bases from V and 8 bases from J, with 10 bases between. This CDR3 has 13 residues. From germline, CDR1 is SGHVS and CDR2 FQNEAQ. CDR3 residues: CASSPRGDSPLHF. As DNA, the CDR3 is TGTGCCAGCAGCCCCAGGGGTGATTCACCCCTCCACTTT.

CDR3 bases: TGTGCCAGCAGCGAACAGGGATACAATGAGCAGTTCTTC. Translating gives CASSEQGYNEQFF. J is TRBJ2-1 and V is TRBV2, with D tentatively TRBD1 (6 bases). Trimming took 6 bases from V and 4 from J, leaving 10 bases between them. CDR1 SNHLY and CDR2 FYNNEI come from the germline V gene. The CDR3 runs to 13 residues.

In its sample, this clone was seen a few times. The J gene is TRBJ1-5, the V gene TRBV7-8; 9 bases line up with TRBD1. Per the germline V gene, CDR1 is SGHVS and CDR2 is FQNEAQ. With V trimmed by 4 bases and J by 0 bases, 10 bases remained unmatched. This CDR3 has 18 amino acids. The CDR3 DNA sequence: TGTGCCAGCAGCTGGACAGGGGCCAGTCCTAATAGCAATCAGCCCCAGCATTTT. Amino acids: CASSWTGASPNSNQPQHF.

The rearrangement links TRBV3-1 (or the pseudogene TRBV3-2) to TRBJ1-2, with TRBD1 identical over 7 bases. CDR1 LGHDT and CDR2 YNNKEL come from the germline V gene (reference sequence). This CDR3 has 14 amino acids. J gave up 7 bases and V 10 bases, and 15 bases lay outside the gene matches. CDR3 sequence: CATKIGGESGGYTF. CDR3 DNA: TGTGCCACCAAAATAGGGGGCGAGAGTGGTGGCTACACCTTC.

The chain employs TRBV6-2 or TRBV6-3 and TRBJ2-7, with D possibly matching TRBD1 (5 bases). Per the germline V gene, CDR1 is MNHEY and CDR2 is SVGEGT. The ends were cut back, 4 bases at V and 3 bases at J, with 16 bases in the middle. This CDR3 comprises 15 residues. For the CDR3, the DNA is TGTGCCAGCAGTTCCTATGTAGGGGCCCTCTACGAGCAGTACTTC. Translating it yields CASSSYVGALYEQYF.

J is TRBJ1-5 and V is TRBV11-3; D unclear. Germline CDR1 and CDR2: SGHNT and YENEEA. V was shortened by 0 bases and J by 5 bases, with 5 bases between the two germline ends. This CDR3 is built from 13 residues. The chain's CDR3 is CASSLDHYQPQHF. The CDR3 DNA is TGTGCCAGCAGCTTAGATCACTATCAGCCCCAGCATTTT.

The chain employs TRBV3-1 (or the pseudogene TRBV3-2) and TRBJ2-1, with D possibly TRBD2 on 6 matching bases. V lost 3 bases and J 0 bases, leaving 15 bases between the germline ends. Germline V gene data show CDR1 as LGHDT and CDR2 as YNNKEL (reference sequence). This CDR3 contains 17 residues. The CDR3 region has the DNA TGTGCCAGCAGCCATGAAAGCGGGTATAGCTCCTACAATGAGCAGTTCTTC. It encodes CASSHESGYSSYNEQFF.

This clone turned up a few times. The CDR3 loop reads CASSLPPGRTDIQYF. In DNA, the CDR3 is TGTGCCAGCAGCTTACCGCCCGGGAGAACTGACATTCAGTACTTC. The chain uses TRBV7-3 and TRBJ2-4, with TRBD2 as a possible D gene (6 bases). V lost 2 bases and J lost 8, with 16 bases in between. CDR1 and CDR2 (germline): SGHTA, FQGTGA. The CDR3 length is 15 residues.

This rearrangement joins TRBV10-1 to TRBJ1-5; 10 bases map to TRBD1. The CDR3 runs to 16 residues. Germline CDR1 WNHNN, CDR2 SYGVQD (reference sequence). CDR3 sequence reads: CPRRGQGTLGNQPQHF. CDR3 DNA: TGCCCCCGCAGGGGACAGGGGACCCTAGGCAATCAGCCCCAGCATTTT.

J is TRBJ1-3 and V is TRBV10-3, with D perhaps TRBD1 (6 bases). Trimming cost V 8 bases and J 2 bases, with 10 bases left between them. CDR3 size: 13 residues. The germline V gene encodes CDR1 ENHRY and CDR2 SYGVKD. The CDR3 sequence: CAISTGTGNTIYF. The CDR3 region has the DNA TGTGCCATCTCAACAGGGACTGGAAACACCATATATTTT.

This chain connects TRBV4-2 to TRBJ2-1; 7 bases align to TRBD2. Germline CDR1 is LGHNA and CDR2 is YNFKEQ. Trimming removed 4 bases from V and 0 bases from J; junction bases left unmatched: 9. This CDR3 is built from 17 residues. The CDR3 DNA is TGTGCCAGCAGCCCTTCAGCGGGATTCTCCTCCTACAATGAGCAGTTCTTC. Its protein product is CASSPSAGFSSYNEQFF.

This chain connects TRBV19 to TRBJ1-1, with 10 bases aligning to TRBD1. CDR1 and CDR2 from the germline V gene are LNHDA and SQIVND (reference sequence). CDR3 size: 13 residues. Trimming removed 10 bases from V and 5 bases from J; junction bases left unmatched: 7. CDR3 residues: CAIHGQGGTEAFF. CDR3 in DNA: TGTGCCATTCACGGACAGGGGGGAACTGAAGCTTTCTTT.

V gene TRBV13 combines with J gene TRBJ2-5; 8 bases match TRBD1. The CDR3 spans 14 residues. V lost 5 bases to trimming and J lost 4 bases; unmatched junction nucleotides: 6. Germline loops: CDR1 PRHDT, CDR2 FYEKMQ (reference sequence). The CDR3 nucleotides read TGTGCCAGCAGCCCATCAGGGGGCCGAGAGACCCAGTACTTC. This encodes CASSPSGGRETQYF. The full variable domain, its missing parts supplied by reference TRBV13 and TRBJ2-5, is AAGVIQSPRHLIKEKRETATLKCYPIPRHDTVYWYQQGPGQDPQFLISFYEKMQSDKGSIPDRFSAQQFSDYHSELNMSSLELGDSALYFCASSPSGGRETQYFGPGTRLLVL.

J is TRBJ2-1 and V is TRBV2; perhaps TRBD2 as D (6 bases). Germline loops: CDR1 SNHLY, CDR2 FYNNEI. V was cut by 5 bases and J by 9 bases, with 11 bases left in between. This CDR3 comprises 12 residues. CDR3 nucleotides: TGTGCCAGCAGTTATACTAGCTCTGAGCAGTTCTTC. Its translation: CASSYTSSEQFF.